Below, 20 T cell receptor beta chains from the same sample are listed, as sequenced in a study of T cells in Graves' hyperthyroidism and ophthalmopathy (dated by TCRdb to between 2018 and 2020). The library relied on multiplex PCR. Sequencer: Illumina HiSeq 2000. Amplification of TCR beta CDR3 regions was carried out from RNA transcripts. For the first round of RT-PCR on the TCR CDR3, the HTBI primer set was used together with the Qiagen OneStep RT-PCR kit. Using fastp trimming at Q25 and MiXCR clonotype assembly, TCRdb reanalyzed the public sequencing data and kept in-frame beta chains. Rows are unified per CDR3 protein, each entry keeping the most common DNA and genes. This sample comprises around 300,000 distinct CDR3 sequences, more than 10% of them detected only once. The top ten hold roughly 8.5% of the sample. Sample: blood. The receptors come from a woman in her twenties or thirties with Graves' hyperthyroidism that later progressed to Graves' ophthalmopathy.

This clonotype was counted ten times or more. The chain links TRBV4-1 to TRBJ1-2; a weak D match, TRBD1 (6 bases). Germline loops: CDR1 MGHRA, CDR2 YSYEKL. There are 15 residues in the CDR3. Trimming removed 2 bases from V and 4 bases from J, with 14 bases in between. The CDR3, as DNA: TGCGCCAGCAGCCAACCAGGGGCGACACTCTATGGCTACACCTTC. Its translation: CASSQPGATLYGYTF.

V usage is TRBV2 and J usage is TRBJ2-2; D unresolved. Germline CDR1 reads SNHLY; CDR2 reads FYNNEI. This CDR3 contains 16 residues. V was trimmed by 7 bases and J by 0 bases, leaving 15 bases between them. DNA of the CDR3: TGTGCCAGCATCCCCGTCGGGCAAGCGAACACCGGGGAGCTGTTTTTT. Its protein is CASIPVGQANTGELFF. Full variable domain (remainder filled in from reference TRBV2 and TRBJ2-2): EPEVTQTPSHQVTQMGQEVILRCVPISNHLYFYWYRQILGQKVEFLVSFYNNEISEKSEIFDDQFSVERPDGSNFTLKIRSTKLEDSAMYFCASIPVGQANTGELFFGEGSRLTVL.

This clonotype has at least ten counts. The chain uses TRBV5-1 and TRBJ2-1; 13 nucleotides align to TRBD2. CDR1 SGHRS and CDR2 YFSETQ come from the germline V gene. The CDR3 extends over 19 amino acids. V lost 2 bases, J lost 0 bases, and 8 bases stayed unmatched. The CDR3 DNA sequence: TGCGCCAGCAGCTTCGGGACTAGCGGGGATTCTGTCTCCTACAATGAGCAGTTCTTC. The encoded protein is CASSFGTSGDSVSYNEQFF.

The rearrangement uses TRBV5-4 and TRBJ2-5; D gene unclear. The CDR3 is made up of 13 amino acids. The germline V gene has CDR1 SGHNT and CDR2 YYREEE (reference sequence). V was pared by 3 bases and J by 6 bases, with 12 bases between. The CDR3 nucleotides are TGTGCCAGCAGCTCCGGACCCGAGAAGACCCAGTACTTC. This codes for CASSSGPEKTQYF.

In DNA form, the CDR3 reads TGTGCCAGCAGCTTAGCGCGGGAGGTGAACGGGGAGCTGTTTTTT. As protein: CASSLAREVNGELFF. The genes are TRBV7-2 and TRBJ2-2, with 8 bases fitting TRBD2. J was trimmed by 7 bases and V by 0 bases; bases with no gene match: 4. The CDR3 runs to 15 residues. The V gene's germline CDR1 is SGHTA and CDR2 FQGNSA.

This clonotype has at least ten counts. V gene TRBV12-3 or TRBV12-4 combines with J gene TRBJ2-2; D call uncertain. The CDR3 sequence is 12 residues long. Trimming took 6 bases from V and 1 from J, leaving 3 bases between them. Here the CDR3 reads CASRRNTGELFF. CDR3 bases: TGTGCCAGCAGACGGAACACCGGGGAGCTGTTTTTT.

Only a few counts were recorded for this clonotype. Being one base from a much bigger clone, this may be a read error. This chain connects TRBV7-9 to TRBJ1-1; a possible D gene is TRBD1 (5 bases). CDR3 length equals 14 residues. Germline CDR1 and CDR2: SEHNR and FQNEAQ (reference sequence). Trimming removed 5 bases from V and 1 base from J, with 11 bases in between. The chain's CDR3 is CASSRQRTNTEAFF. DNA of the CDR3: TGTGCCAGCAGCCGACAGAGGACGAACACTGAAGCTTTCTTT. The whole variable domain, filled in from reference TRBV7-9 and TRBJ1-1, reads DTGVSQNPRHKITKRGQNVTFRCDPISEHNRLYWYRQTLGQGPEFLTYFQNEAQLEKSRLLSDRFSAERPKGSFSTLEIQRTEQGDSAMYLCASSRQRTNTEAFFGQGTRLTVV.

At least ten counts were recorded for this clonotype. The chain combines TRBV29-1 with TRBJ2-7, with TRBD2 matching over 7 bases. From germline, CDR1 is SQVTM and CDR2 ANQGSEA. The CDR3 has 13 amino acids. V was pared by 7 bases and J by 7 bases, with 13 bases of the junction left unmatched. DNA for the CDR3: TGCAGCGGTTTCGGGGCGGGAGTAGGGGAGCAGTACTTC. Amino acid sequence: CSGFGAGVGEQYF.

As concerns this clonotype: Being one base from a much bigger clone, this may be a read error. The chain joins TRBV7-7 to TRBJ1-1; no reliable D call. CDR1 SSHAT and CDR2 FNYEAQ come from the germline V gene (reference sequence). The CDR3 loop spans 13 amino acids. CDR3 sequence (DNA): TGTGCTACCAGCTACGACAAGTACACTGAAGCTTTCTTT. Protein: CATSYDKYTEAFF.

Points on this clonotype: This could be a read error, since a much larger clone is one nucleotide away. The chain combines TRBV7-2 with TRBJ2-7, with 10 bases aligning to TRBD2. TRBJ2-1 explains the end of the DNA better; the J call may be wrong. Per germline, CDR1 SGHTA and CDR2 FQGNSA. This CDR3 is 15 amino acids long. The CDR3 bases are TGTGCCAGCAGGAGGGCTAGCGGGAGTCCCTACGAGCAGTTCTTC. This encodes CASRRASGSPYEQFF.

This clonotype was detected many times. J is TRBJ2-3 and V is TRBV12-3 or TRBV12-4; TRBD2 aligns across 14 bases. There are 16 residues in the CDR3. J was trimmed by 6 bases and V by 1 base; bases with no gene match: 3. This chain's CDR3 is CASSLGGLAGVDTQYF. The CDR3 nucleotides read TGTGCCAGCAGTTTAGGGGGACTAGCGGGAGTCGATACGCAGTATTTT.

This clonotype has just a few counts. The V call is TRBV7-9, the J call TRBJ1-2; maybe TRBD1 (5 bases). Between the trimmed V and J ends, which lost 5 bases and 6 bases, there was a span of 16 bases. This CDR3 has 14 residues. Germline CDR1 is SEHNR and CDR2 is FQNEAQ (reference sequence). The CDR3 DNA sequence: TGTGCCAGCAGCCATTTGGGAGGGGCTAATGGCTACACCTTC. It specifies CASSHLGGANGYTF.

This rearrangement joins TRBV6-1 to TRBJ1-1, with no clear D. Trimming took 5 bases from V and 0 from J, leaving 10 bases between them. The CDR3 runs 14 residues. CDR1 is MNHNS and CDR2 is SASEGT in the germline V gene. The CDR3 nucleotides read TGTGCCAGCAGTACCCATCGGTTGAACACTGAAGCTTTCTTT. Amino acid sequence: CASSTHRLNTEAFF.

There are many counts of this clonotype. The V call is TRBV9, the J call TRBJ1-5; D may be TRBD1 (6 bases). The V end was cut by 0 bases, the J end by 6 bases, with 10 bases between. The CDR3 has 14 residues. The germline V gene encodes CDR1 SGDLS and CDR2 YYNGEE. The CDR3 nucleotides read TGTGCCAGCAGCGTAGCAGGGGTCGGTCAGCCCCAGCATTTT. This sequence encodes CASSVAGVGQPQHF.

This chain joins TRBV7-9 and TRBJ2-4; the match to TRBD1 covers 8 bases. J was trimmed by 7 bases and V by 6 bases; bases with no gene match: 11. The length of the CDR3 is 15 residues. CDR1 is SEHNR, CDR2 FQNEAQ, per germline (reference sequence). The CDR3 DNA reads as TGTGCCAGCAGACCGACAGGGGCGGTGGGGAACATTCAGTACTTC. Translated: CASRPTGAVGNIQYF.

The gene calls are TRBV20-1 and TRBJ2-1, with TRBD2 matching over 10 bases. With 0 bases clipped from V and 7 bases from J, the junction kept 6 bases outside the gene matches. The CDR3 has 15 residues. Germline CDR1 reads DFQATT; CDR2 reads SNEGSKA (reference sequence). Here the CDR3 DNA reads TGCAGTGCTAGAGATATCCTAGCGGGAGTAAATGAGCAGTTCTTC. The encoded protein is CSARDILAGVNEQFF.

This rearrangement joins TRBV19 to TRBJ2-5; 14 nucleotides align to TRBD2. Trimming cost V 4 bases and J 5 bases; bases outside gene matches: 12. The CDR3 covers 18 residues. From germline, CDR1 is LNHDA and CDR2 SQIVND (reference sequence). CDR3 region: CASSTYGGTSGSRETQYF. DNA of the CDR3: TGTGCCAGTAGTACCTACGGGGGGACTAGCGGGAGTCGGGAGACCCAGTACTTC.

This clonotype was seen many times. V and J are TRBV6-2 or TRBV6-3 and TRBJ2-1, with 8 nucleotides matching TRBD2. V dropped 0 bases and J dropped 13; count of bases not matched to a gene: 17. The CDR3 length is 17 residues. Germline CDR1 and CDR2: MNHEY and SVGEGT. The CDR3 reads CASSYSVTSAEWDEQFF. CDR3 nucleotide sequence: TGTGCCAGCAGTTACTCGGTGACTAGCGCGGAGTGGGACGAACAGTTCTTC.

This clonotype was counted many times. The chain uses TRBV7-9 and TRBJ2-3; D is unresolved. The CDR3 has 15 amino acids. CDR1 SEHNR and CDR2 FQNEAQ come from the germline V gene (reference sequence). Deletions cut 4 bases from V and 1 base from J, with 12 bases between. The CDR3 loop reads CASSSTPDGTDTQYF. The CDR3 DNA is TGTGCCAGCAGCTCCACACCGGACGGCACAGATACGCAGTATTTT.

Many counts were recorded for this clonotype. The chain joins TRBV7-9 to TRBJ2-5; D is possibly TRBD1 (6 bases). Germline V lookup: CDR1 SEHNR, CDR2 FQNEAQ (reference sequence). V gave up 1 base and J gave up 5 bases, with 11 bases separating them. The CDR3 runs to 14 residues. CDR3 region: CASSLEERGETQYF. CDR3 bases: TGTGCCAGCAGCTTAGAGGAGAGGGGGGAGACCCAGTACTTC.